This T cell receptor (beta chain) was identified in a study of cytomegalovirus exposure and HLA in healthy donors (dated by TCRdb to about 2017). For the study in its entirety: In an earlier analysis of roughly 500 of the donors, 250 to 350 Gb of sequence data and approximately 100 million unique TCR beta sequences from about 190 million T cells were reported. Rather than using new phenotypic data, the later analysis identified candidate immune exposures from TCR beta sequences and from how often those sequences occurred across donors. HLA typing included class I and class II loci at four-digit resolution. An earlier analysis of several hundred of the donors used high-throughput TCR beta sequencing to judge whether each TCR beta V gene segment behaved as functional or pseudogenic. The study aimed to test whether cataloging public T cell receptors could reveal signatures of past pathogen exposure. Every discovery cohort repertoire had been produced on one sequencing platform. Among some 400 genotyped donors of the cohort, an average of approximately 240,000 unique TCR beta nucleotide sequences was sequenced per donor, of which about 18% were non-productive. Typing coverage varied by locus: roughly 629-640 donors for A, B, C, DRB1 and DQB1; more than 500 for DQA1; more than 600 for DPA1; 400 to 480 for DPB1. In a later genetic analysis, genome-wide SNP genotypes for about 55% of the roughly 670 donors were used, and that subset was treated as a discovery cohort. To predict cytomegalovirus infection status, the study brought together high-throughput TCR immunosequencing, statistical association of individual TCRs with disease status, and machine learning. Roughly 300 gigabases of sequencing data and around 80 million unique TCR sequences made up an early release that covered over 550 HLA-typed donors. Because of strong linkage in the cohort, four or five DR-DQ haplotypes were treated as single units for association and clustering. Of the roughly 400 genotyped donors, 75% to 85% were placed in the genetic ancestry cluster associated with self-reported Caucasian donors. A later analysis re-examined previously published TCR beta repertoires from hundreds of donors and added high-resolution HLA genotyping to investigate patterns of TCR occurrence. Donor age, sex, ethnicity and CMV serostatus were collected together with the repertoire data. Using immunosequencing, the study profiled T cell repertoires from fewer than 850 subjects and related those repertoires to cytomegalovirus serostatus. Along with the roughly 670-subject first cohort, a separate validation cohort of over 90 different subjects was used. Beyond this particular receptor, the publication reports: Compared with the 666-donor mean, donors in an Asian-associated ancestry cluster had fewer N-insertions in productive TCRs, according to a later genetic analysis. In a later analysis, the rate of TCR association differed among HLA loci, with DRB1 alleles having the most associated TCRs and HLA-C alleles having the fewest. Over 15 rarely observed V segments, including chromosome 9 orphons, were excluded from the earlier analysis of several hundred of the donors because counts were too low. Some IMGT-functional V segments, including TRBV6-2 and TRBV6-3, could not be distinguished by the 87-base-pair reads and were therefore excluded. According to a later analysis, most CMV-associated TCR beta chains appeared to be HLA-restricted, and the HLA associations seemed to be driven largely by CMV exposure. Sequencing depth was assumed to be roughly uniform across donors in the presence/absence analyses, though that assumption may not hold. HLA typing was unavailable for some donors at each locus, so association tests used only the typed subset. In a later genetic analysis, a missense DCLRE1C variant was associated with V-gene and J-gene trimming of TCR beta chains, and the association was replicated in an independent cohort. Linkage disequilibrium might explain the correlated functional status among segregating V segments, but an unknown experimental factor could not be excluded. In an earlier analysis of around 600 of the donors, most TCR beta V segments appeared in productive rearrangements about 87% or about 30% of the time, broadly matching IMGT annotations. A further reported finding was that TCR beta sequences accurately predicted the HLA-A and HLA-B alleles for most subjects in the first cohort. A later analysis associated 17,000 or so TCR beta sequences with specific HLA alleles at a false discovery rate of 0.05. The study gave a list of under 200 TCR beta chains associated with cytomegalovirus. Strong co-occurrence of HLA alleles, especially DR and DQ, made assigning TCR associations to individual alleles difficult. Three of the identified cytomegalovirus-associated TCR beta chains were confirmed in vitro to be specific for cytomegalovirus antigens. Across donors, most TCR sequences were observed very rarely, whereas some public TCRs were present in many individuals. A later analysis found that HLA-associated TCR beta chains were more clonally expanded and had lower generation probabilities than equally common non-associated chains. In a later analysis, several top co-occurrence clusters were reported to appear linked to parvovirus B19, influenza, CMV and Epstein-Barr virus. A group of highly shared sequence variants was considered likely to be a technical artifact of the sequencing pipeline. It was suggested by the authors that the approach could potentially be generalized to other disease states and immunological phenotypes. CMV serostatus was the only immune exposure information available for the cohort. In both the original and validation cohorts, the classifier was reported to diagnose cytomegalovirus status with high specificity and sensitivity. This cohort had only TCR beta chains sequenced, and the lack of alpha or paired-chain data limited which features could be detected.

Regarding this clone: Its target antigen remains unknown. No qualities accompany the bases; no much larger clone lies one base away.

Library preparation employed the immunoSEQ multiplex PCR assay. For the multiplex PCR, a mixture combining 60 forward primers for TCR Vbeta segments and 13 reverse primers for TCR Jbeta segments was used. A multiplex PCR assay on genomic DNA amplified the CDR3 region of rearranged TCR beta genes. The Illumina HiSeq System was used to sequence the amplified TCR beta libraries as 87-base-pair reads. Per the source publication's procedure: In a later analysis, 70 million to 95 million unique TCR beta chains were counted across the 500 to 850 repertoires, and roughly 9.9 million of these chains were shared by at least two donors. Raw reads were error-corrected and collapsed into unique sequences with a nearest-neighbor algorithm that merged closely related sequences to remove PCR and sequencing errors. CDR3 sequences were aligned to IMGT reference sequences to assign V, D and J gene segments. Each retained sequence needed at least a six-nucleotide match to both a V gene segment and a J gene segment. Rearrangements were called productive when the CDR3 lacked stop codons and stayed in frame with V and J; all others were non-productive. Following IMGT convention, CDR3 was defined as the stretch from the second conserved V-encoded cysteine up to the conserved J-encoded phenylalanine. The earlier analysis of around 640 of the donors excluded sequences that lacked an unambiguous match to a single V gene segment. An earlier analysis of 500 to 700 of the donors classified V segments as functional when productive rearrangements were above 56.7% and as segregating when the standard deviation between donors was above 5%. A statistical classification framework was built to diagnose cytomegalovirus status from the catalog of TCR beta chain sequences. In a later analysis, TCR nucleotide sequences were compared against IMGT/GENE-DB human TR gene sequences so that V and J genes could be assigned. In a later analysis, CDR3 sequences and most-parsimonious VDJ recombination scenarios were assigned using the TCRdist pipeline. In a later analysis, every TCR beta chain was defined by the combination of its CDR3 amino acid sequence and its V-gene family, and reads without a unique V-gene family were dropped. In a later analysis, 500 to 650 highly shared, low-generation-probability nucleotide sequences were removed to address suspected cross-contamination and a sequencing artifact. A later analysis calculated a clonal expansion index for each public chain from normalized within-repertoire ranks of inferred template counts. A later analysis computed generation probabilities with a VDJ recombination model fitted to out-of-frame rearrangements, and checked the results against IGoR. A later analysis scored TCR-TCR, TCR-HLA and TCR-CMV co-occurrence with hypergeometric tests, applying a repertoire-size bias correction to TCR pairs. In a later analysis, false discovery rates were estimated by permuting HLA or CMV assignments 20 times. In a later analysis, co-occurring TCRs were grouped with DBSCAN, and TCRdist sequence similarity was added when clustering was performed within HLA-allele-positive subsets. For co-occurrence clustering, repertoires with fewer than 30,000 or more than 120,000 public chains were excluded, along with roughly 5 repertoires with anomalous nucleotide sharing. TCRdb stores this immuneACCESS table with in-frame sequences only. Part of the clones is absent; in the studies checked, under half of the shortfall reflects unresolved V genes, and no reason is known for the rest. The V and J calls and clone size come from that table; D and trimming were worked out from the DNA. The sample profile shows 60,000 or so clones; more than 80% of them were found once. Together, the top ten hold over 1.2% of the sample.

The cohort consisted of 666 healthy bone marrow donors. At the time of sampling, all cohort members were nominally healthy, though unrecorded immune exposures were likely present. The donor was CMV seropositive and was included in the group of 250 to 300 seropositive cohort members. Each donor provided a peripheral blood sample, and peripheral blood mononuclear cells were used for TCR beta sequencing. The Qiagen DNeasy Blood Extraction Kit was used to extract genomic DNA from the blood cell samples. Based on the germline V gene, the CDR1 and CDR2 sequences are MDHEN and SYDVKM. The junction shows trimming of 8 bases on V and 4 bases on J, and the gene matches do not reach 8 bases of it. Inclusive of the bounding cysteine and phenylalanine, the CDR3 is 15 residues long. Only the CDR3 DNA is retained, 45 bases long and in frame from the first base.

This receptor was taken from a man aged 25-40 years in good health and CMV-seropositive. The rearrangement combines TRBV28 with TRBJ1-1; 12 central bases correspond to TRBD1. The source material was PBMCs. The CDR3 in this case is CASERDRGRGTEAFF. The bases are TGTGCCAGCGAACGGGACAGGGGGCGCGGCACTGAAGCTTTCTTT.